Listed here are 13 T cell receptor beta chains from one sample, sequenced in a study of T cell responses to AZD1222 COVID-19 vaccine (dated by TCRdb to the early 2020s). The protocol used for the library was the immunoSEQ multiplex PCR assay. TCRdb's version of the immuneACCESS table is confined to in-frame rearrangements and falls short of the full clone set. An unresolved V gene accounts for under half of the shortfall where checked; the remainder is of unknown origin. This sample gives under 200,000 clones in total; around 90% of them show up just once. Less than 4% of the sample is taken by the ten largest. In the paper's terms, the time point label means: about 28 days (+/-7) after the second vaccine dose. The treatment or condition label, as the study defines it: meningococcal conjugate vaccine given as trial control. Source: peripheral blood, taken 28 days after the second dose of the MenACWY control vaccine. The receptors originated from an adult who received the MenACWY meningococcal vaccine as a control.

V is TRBV19 and J is TRBJ1-6; D may be TRBD1 (6 bases). Per germline, CDR1 LNHDA and CDR2 SQIVND (reference sequence). V was trimmed by 3 bases and J by 7 bases, leaving 13 bases between them. The CDR3 totals 15 residues. The CDR3 coding sequence is TGTGCCAGTAGTATGACACAGGGCTGGAATTCACCCCTCCACTTT. It codes for CASSMTQGWNSPLHF.

A single count supports this clone. The genes are TRBV9 and TRBJ2-7, with D possibly TRBD2 on 6 matching bases. Germline CDR1 SGDLS, CDR2 YYNGEE. The length of the CDR3 is 14 residues. Trimming left V 5 bases short and J 0 bases short, with 12 bases between. For the CDR3, the DNA is TGTGCCAGCAGTGATAGCGGTAGCTCCTACGAGCAGTACTTC. It encodes CASSDSGSSYEQYF.

V and J are TRBV19 and TRBJ1-2; 9 bases fit TRBD1. The CDR3 covers 19 residues. J lost 3 bases, V lost 5 bases, and 19 bases had no gene match. Germline lookup yields CDR1 LNHDA and CDR2 SQIVND (reference sequence). The CDR3 loop reads CASSPDSPGTGRAYYGYTF. CDR3 DNA: TGTGCCAGTAGTCCAGATAGTCCCGGGACAGGGAGAGCCTACTATGGCTACACCTTC.

The gene calls are TRBV6-5 and TRBJ1-2, with 8 bases identical to TRBD1. CDR1 is MNHEY, CDR2 SVGAGI, per germline. J lost 7 bases, V lost 7 bases, and 8 bases had no gene match. The CDR3 spans 13 residues. CDR3 region: CASTLDRDGGYTF. In DNA, the CDR3 is TGTGCCAGCACGTTGGACAGGGACGGTGGCTACACCTTC.

This chain uses TRBV5-1 with TRBJ2-7; 8 nucleotides align to TRBD2. The CDR3 consists of 13 residues. CDR1 is SGHRS, CDR2 YFSETQ, per germline. V lost 7 bases to trimming and J lost 4 bases; unmatched junction nucleotides: 7. The CDR3 DNA reads as TGCGCCAGCGGCCGGGAGGGCCCGTACGAGCAGTACTTC. Protein sequence: CASGREGPYEQYF.

This rearrangement joins TRBV3-1 (or the pseudogene TRBV3-2) to TRBJ2-1; maybe TRBD2 (7 bases). CDR1 is LGHDT and CDR2 is YNNKEL in the germline V gene (reference sequence). V lost 1 base and J lost 14, with 18 bases in between. The CDR3 totals 14 residues. The CDR3 nucleotides are TGTGCCAGCAGCCAAGGCACGGGGGCGGGAGAGGAGTTCTTC. Encoded protein: CASSQGTGAGEEFF.

The V call is TRBV7-6, the J call TRBJ2-1; either TRBD1 or TRBD2 may fit D (6 bases each). The CDR3 covers 11 residues. Trimming left V 4 bases short and J 13 bases short, with 11 bases between. Germline V gene data show CDR1 as SGHVS and CDR2 as FNYEAQ. The CDR3 DNA reads TGTGCCAGCAGCTCGACGGGGGCCCAGTTCTTC. Its protein is CASSSTGAQFF.

The genes are TRBV4-2 and TRBJ2-7, with D tentatively TRBD1 (7 bases). This CDR3 contains 16 residues. CDR1 and CDR2 from the germline V gene are LGHNA and YNFKEQ. The V and J ends lost 3 bases and 6 bases respectively, with 21 bases between them. The CDR3 sequence is CASSHVGGTASGEQYF. CDR3 DNA sequence: TGTGCCAGCAGCCATGTTGGGGGGACAGCATCTGGCGAGCAGTACTTC.

V gene TRBV28 combines with J gene TRBJ2-2, with D perhaps TRBD1 (6 bases). Germline CDR1 and CDR2: MDHEN and SYDVKM. CDR3 length: 14 amino acids. V was shortened by 10 bases and J by 0 bases, with 12 bases between the two germline ends. CDR3 DNA sequence: TGTGCCACCATGGGGGCTCCGAACACCGGGGAGCTGTTTTTT. Protein sequence: CATMGAPNTGELFF.

The chain employs TRBV14 and TRBJ1-3, with D perhaps TRBD1 (5 bases). The germline V and J ends were trimmed by 0 bases and 0 bases, with 9 bases remaining between them. Germline V gives CDR1 SGHDN, CDR2 FVKESK. The CDR3 spans 16 residues. CDR3 sequence: CASSQDAGLSGNTIYF. CDR3 DNA: TGTGCCAGCAGCCAAGATGCAGGGCTCTCTGGAAACACCATATATTTT. Combining the CDR3 with reference TRBV14 and TRBJ1-3 gives the whole variable domain EAGVTQFPSHSVIEKGQTVTLRCDPISGHDNLYWYRRVMGKEIKFLLHFVKESKQDESGMPNNRFLAERTGGTYSTLKVQPAELEDSGVYFCASSQDAGLSGNTIYFGEGSWLTVV.

This clone was detected once. The gene calls are TRBV5-1 and TRBJ1-1, with D maybe TRBD1 (5 bases). V lost 0 bases to trimming and J lost 0 bases, with 15 bases between them. The CDR3 totals 17 residues. Germline V CDR1 and CDR2: SGHRS, YFSETQ. CDR3 residues: CASSLGFAGPMNTEAFF. CDR3 DNA sequence: TGCGCCAGCAGCTTGGGTTTCGCGGGGCCCATGAACACTGAAGCTTTCTTT.

The rearrangement links TRBV3-1 (or the pseudogene TRBV3-2) to TRBJ2-7; a weak D match, TRBD2 (6 bases). With 3 bases removed from V and 4 bases from J, the gap between germline ends came to 16 bases. CDR3 length equals 15 residues. Looked up from germline, CDR1 is LGHDT and CDR2 is YNNKEL (reference sequence). CDR3 in amino acids: CASSHRGNDIYEQYF. CDR3 coding DNA: TGTGCCAGCAGCCACCGGGGGAACGATATTTACGAGCAGTACTTC.

J is TRBJ2-7 and V is TRBV5-4; TRBD1 matches 9 bases. V trimming: 4 bases; J trimming: 3 bases; junction bases outside the gene matches: 11. This CDR3 contains 16 residues. Germline CDR1 and CDR2: SGHNT and YYREEE (reference sequence). DNA for the CDR3: TGTGCCAGCAGCCCCGGGGGACAGGGATTTGTCTACGAGCAGTACTTC. Translated, it gives CASSPGGQGFVYEQYF.